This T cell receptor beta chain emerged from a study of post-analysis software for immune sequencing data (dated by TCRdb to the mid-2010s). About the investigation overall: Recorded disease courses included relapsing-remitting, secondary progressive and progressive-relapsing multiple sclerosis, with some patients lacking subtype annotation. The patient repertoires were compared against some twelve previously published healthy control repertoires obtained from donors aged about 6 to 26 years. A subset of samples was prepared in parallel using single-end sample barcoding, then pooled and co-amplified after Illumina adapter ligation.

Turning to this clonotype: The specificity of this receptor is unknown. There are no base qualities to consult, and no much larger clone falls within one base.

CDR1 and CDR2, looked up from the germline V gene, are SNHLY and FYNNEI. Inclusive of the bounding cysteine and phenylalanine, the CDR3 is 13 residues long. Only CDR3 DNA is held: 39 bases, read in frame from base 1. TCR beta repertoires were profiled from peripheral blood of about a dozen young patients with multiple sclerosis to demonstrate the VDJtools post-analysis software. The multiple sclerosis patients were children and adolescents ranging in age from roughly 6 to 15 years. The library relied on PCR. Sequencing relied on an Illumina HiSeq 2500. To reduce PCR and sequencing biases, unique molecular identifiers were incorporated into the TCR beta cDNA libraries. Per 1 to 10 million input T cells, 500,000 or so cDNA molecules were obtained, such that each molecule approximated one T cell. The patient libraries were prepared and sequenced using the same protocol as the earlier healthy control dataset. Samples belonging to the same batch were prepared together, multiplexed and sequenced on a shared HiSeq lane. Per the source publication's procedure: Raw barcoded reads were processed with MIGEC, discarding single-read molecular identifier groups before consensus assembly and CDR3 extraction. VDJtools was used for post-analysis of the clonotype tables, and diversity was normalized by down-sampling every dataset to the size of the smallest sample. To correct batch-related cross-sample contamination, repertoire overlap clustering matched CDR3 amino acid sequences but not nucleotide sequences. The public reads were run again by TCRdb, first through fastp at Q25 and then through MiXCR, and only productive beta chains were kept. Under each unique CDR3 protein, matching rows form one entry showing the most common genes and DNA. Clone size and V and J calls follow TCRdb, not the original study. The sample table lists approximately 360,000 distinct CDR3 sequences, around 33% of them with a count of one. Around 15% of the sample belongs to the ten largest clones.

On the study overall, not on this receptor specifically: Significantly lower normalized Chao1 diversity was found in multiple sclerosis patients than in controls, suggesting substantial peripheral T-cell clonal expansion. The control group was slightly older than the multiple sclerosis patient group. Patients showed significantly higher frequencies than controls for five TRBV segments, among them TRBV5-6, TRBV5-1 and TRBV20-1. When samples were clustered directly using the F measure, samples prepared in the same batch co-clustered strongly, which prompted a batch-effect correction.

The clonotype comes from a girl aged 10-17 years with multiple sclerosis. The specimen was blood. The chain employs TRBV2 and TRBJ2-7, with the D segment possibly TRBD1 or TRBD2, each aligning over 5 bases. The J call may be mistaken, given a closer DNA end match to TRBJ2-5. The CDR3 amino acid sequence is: CASIRGREETQYF. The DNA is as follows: TGTGCCAGCATCCGGGGCCGAGAGGAGACCCAGTACTTC.